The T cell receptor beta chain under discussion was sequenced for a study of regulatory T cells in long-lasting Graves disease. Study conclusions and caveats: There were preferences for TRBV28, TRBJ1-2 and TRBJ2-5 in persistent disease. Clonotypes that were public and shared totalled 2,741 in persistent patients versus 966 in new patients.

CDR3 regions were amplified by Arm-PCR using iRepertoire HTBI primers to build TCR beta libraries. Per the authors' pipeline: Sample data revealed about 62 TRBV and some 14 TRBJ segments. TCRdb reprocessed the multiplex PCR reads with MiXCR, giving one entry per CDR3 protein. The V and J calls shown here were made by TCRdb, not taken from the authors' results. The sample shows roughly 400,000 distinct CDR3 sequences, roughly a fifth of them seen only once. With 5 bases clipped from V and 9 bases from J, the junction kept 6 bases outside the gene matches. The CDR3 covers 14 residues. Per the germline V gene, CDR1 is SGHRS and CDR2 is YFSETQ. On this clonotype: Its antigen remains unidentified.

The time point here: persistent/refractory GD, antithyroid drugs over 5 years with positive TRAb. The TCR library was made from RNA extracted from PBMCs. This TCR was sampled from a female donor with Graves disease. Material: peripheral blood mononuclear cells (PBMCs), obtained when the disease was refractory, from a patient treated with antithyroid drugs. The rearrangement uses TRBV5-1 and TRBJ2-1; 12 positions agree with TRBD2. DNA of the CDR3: TGCGCCAGCAGTTGGACTAGCGGGAAGGGTGAGCAGTTCTTC. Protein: CASSWTSGKGEQFF.